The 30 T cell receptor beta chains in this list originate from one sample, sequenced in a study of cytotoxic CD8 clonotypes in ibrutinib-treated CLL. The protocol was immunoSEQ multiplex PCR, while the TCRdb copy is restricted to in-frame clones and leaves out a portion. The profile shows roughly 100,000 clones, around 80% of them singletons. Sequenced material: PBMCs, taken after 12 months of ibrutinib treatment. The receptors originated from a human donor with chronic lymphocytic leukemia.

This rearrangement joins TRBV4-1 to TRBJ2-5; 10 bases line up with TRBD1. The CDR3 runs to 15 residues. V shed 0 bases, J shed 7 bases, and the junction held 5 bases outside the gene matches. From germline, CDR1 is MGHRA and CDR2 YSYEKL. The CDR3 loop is CASSQEWDRGRTQYF. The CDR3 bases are TGCGCCAGCAGCCAAGAATGGGACAGGGGACGGACCCAGTACTTC.

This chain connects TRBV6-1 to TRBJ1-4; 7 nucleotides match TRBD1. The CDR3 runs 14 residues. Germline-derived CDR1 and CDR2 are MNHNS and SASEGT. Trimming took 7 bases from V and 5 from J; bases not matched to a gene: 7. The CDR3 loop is CASKTGTENEKLFF. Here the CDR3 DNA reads TGTGCCAGCAAGACAGGGACGGAAAATGAAAAACTGTTTTTT.

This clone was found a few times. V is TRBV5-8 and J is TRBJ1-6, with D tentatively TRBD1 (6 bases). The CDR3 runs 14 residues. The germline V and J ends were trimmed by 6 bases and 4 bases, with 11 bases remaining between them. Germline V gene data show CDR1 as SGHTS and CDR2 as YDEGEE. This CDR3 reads CASIGGQYNSPLHF. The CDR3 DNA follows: TGTGCCAGCATAGGCGGACAGTATAATTCACCCCTCCACTTT.

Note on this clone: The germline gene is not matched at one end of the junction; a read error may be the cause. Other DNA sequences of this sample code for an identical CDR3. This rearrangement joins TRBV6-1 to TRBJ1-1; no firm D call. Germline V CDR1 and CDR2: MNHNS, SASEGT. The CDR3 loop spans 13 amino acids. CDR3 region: CASSEASGTEAFF. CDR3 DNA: TGTGCCAGCAGCGAAGCGAGCGGCACTGAAGCTTTCTTT.

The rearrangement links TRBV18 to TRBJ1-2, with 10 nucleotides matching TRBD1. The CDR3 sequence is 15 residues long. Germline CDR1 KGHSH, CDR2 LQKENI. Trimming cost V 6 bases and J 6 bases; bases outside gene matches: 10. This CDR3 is CASSQNSGTGDGYTF. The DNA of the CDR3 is TGTGCCAGCTCCCAAAACTCCGGGACAGGGGATGGCTACACCTTC.

The CDR3 protein is CASSLIPGTDTQYF. DNA of the CDR3: TGTGCCAGCAGCTTAATCCCGGGTACAGATACGCAGTATTTT. The chain employs TRBV7-2 and TRBJ2-3, with D hard to call. The length of the CDR3 is 14 residues. The ends were cut back, 2 bases at V and 3 bases at J, with 9 bases in the middle. Germline V CDR1 and CDR2: SGHTA, FQGNSA.

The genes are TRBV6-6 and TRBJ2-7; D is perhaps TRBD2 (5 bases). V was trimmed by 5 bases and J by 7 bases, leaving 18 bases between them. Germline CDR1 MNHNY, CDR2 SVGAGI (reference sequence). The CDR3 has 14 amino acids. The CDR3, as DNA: TGTGCCAGCAGTCCCCCGGAGGTTACGGGAGAGCAGTACTTC. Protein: CASSPPEVTGEQYF.

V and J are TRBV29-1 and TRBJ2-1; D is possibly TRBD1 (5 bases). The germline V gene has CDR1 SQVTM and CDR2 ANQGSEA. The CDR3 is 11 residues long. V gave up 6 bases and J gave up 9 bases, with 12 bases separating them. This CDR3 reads CSVDSRPEQFF. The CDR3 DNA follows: TGCAGCGTCGACAGTCGGCCTGAGCAGTTCTTC.

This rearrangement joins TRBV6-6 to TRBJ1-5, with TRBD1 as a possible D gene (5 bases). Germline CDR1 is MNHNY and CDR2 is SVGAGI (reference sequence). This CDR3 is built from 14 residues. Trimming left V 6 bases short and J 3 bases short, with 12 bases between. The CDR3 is CASRLGRYNQPQHF. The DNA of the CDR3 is TGTGCCAGCAGGCTGGGACGGTACAATCAGCCCCAGCATTTT.

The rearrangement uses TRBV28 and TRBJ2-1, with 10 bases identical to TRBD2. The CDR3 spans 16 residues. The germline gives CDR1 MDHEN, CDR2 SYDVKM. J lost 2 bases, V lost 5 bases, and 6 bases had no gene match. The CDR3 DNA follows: TGTGCCAGCAGTGGACTACTAGCGGGGCCCTACAATGAGCAGTTCTTC. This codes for CASSGLLAGPYNEQFF.

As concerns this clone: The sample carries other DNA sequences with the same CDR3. The CDR3 spells CASKGISGANVLTF. In DNA, the CDR3 is TGTGCCAGTAAAGGGATCTCTGGGGCCAACGTCCTGACTTTC. This sequence joins TRBV19 and TRBJ2-6; no clear D. V was cut by 7 bases and J by 0 bases, with 7 bases left in between. This CDR3 has 14 residues. Germline-derived CDR1 and CDR2 are LNHDA and SQIVND (reference sequence).

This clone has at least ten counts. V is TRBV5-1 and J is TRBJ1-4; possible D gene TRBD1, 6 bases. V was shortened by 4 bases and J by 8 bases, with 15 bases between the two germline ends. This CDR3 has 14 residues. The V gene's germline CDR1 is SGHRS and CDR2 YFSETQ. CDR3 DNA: TGCGCCAGCAGCCCGTATACAGGGAGGGAAAAACTGTTTTTT. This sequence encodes CASSPYTGREKLFF.

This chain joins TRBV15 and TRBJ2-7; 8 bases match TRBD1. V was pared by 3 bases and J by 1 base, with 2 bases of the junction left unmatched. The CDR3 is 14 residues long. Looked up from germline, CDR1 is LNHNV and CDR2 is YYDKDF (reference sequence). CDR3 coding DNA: TGTGCCACCAGCAGGGACAGGGAATCCTACGAGCAGTACTTC. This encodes CATSRDRESYEQYF.

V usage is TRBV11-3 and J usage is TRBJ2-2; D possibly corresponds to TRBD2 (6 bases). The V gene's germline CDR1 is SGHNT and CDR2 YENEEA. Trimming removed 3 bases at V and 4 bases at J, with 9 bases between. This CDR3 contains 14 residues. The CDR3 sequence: CASSFGGSTGELFF. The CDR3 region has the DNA TGTGCCAGCAGCTTTGGGGGGTCCACCGGGGAGCTGTTTTTT.

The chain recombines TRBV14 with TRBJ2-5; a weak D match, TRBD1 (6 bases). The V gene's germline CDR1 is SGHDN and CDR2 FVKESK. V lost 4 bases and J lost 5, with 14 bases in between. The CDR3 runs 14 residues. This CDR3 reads CASSPLATGETQYF. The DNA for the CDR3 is TGTGCCAGCAGCCCGTTGGCGACAGGCGAGACCCAGTACTTC.

CDR3 in amino acids: CATSRDQDAYEQYF. As DNA, the CDR3 is TGTGCCACCAGCAGAGATCAGGATGCCTACGAGCAGTACTTC. The V call is TRBV15, the J call TRBJ2-7; D remains unclear. The ends were cut back, 0 bases at V and 2 bases at J, with 8 bases in the middle. The CDR3 totals 14 residues. The germline V gene encodes CDR1 LNHNV and CDR2 YYDKDF (reference sequence).

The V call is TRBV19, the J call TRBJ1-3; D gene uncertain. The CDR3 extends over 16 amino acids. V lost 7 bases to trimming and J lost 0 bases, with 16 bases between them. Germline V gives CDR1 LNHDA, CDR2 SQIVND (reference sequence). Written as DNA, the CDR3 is TGTGCCAGTACCACAAAGACGCGTCTCTCTGGAAACACCATATATTTT. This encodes CASTTKTRLSGNTIYF.

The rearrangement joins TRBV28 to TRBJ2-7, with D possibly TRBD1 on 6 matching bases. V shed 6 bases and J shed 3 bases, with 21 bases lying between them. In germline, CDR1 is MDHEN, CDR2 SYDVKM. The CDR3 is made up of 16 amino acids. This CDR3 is CASSALLTGNSYEQYF. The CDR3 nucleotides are TGTGCCAGCAGCGCGCTGTTGACAGGCAATAGCTACGAGCAGTACTTC.

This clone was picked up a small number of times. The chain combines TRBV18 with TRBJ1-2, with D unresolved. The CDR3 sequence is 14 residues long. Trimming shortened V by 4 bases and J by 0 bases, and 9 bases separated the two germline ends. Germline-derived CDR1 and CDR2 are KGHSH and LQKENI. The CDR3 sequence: CASSLGRTNYGYTF. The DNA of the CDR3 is TGTGCCAGCTCACTTGGGCGTACTAACTATGGCTACACCTTC.

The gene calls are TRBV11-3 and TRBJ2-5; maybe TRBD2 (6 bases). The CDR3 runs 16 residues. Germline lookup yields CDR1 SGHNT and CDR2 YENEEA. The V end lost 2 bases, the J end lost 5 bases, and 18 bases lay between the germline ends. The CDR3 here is CASSLFTGGAGETQYF. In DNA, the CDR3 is TGTGCCAGCAGCTTATTTACAGGAGGGGCAGGGGAGACCCAGTACTTC.

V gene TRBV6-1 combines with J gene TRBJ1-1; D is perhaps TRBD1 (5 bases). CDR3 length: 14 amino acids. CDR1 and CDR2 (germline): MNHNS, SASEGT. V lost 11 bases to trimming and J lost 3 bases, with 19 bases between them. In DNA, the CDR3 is TGTGCCGGAGGGGCGAGGGAATTGTACACTGAAGCTTTCTTT. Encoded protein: CAGGARELYTEAFF.

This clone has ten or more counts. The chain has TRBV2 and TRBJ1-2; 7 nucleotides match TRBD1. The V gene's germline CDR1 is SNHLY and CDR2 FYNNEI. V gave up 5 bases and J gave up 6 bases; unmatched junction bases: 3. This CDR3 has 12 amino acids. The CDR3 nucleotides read TGTGCCAGCAGTTCACAGGGGAATGGCTACACCTTC. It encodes CASSSQGNGYTF.

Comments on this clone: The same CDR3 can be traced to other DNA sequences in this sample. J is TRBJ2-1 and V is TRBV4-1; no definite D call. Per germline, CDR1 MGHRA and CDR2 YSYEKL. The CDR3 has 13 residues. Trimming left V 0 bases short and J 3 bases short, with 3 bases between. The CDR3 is CASSQDYYNEQFF. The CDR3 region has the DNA TGCGCCAGCAGCCAAGATTACTACAATGAGCAGTTCTTC.

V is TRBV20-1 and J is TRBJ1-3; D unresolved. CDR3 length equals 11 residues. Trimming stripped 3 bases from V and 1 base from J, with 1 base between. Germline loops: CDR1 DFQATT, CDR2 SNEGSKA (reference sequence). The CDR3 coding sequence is TGCAGTGCTAGTTCTGGAAACACCATATATTTT. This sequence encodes CSASSGNTIYF.

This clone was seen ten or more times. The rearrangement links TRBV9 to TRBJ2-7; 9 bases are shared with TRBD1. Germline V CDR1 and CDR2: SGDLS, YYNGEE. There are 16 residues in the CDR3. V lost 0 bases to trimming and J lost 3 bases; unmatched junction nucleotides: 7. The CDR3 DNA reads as TGTGCCAGCAGCGTAGATGGGACAGGGACTATCTACGAGCAGTACTTC. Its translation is CASSVDGTGTIYEQYF.

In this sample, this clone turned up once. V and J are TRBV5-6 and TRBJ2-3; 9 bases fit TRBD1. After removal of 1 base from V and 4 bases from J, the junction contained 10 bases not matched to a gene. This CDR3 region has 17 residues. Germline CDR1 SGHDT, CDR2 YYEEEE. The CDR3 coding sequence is TGTGCCAGCAGCTTGCTAATTGTGACAGGGGGATCAGATACGCAGTATTTT. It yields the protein CASSLLIVTGGSDTQYF.

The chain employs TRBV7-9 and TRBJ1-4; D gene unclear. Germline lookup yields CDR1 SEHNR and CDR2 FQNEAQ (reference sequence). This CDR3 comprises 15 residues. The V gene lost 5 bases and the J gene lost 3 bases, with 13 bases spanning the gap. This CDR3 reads CASSHGREPNEKLFF. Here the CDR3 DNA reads TGTGCCAGCAGCCACGGTAGGGAGCCTAATGAAAAACTGTTTTTT.

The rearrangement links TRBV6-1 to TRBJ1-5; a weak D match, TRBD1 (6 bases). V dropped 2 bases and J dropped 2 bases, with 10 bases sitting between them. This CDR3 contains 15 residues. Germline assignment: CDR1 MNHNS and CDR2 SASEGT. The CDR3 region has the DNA TGTGCCAGCAGTGAACAGGGGACGGGCAATCAGCCCCAGCATTTT. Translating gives CASSEQGTGNQPQHF.

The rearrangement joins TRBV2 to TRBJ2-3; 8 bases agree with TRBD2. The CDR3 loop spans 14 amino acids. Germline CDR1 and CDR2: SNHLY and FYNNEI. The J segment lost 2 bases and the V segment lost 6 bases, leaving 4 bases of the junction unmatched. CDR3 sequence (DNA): TGTGCCAGCAGCGCGGGGGGTACCACAGATACGCAGTATTTT. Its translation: CASSAGGTTDTQYF.

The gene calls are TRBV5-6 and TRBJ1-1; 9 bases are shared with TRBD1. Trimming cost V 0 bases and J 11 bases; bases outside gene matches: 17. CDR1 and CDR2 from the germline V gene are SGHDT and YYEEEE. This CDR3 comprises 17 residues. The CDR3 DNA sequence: TGTGCCAGCAGCTTGGGACAGGGGGTTTTCGGTAGTATCCCGGCTTTCTTT. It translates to CASSLGQGVFGSIPAFF.